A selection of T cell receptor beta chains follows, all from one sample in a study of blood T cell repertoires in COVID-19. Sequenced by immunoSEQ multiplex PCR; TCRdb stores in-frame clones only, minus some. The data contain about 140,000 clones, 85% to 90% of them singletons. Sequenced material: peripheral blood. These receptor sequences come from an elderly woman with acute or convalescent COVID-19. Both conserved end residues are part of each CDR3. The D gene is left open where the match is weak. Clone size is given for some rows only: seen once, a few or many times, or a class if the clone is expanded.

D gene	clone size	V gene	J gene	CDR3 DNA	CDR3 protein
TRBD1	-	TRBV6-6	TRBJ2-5	TGTGCCAGCGGACAGGGGAAAGAGACCCAGTACTTC	CASGQGKETQYF
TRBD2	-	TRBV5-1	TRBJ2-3	TGCGCCAGCAGCTTTAGCGGGGCCACAGATACGCAGTATTTT	CASSFSGATDTQYF
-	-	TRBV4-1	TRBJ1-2	TGCGCCAGCAGCCAAGACACAGTGAGGGCCTACACCTTC	CASSQDTVRAYTF
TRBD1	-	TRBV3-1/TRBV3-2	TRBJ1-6	TGTGCCAGCAGCTCGGACAGGGCGGGTTCACCCCTCCACTTT	CASSSDRAGSPLHF
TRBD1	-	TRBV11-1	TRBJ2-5	TGTGCCAGCAGCGTAGGGGACAGGGTGAACCAAGAGACCCAGTACTTC	CASSVGDRVNQETQYF
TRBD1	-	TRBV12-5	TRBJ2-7	TGTGCTAGTGATCATACAGGGGGCGCAGGGGTCGAGCAGTACTTC	CASDHTGGAGVEQYF
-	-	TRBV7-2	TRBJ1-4	TGTGCCAGCAGCGTTAGGATACAGACTGAAAAACTGTTTTTT	CASSVRIQTEKLFF
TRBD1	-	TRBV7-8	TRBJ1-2	TGTGCCAGCAGCTTAGAAGGACAGGGAGCTTATGGCTACACCTTC	CASSLEGQGAYGYTF
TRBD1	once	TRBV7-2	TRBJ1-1	TGTGCCAGCAGCTTCTCCGGGACAGGGTTGCCCACTGAAGCTTTCTTT	CASSFSGTGLPTEAFF
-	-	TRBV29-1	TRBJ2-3	TGCAGCGTTTTATCGGGCACAGATACGCAGTATTTT	CSVLSGTDTQYF
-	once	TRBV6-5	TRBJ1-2	TGTGCCAGCACCCCAACAGGGCTTCGGGGTGGCTACACCTTC	CASTPTGLRGGYTF
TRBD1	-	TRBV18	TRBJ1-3	TGTGCCAGCTCACCCGGACAGGGAGCAGGAAACACCATATATTTT	CASSPGQGAGNTIYF
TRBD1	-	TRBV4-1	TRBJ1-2	TGCGCCAGCAGCGATGGACAGGGGGCAAGGGGCTACACCTTC	CASSDGQGARGYTF
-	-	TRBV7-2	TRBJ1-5	TGTGCCAGCAGCTTAGGACAAAGCAATCAGCCCCAGCATTTT	CASSLGQSNQPQHF
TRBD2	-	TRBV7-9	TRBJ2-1	TGTGCCAGCAGCTTTGGACTAGACTACAATGAGCAGTTCTTC	CASSFGLDYNEQFF
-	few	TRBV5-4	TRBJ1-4	TGTGCCAGCAGCCGAGCGGGGCGCAGGGAAAAACTGTTTTTT	CASSRAGRREKLFF
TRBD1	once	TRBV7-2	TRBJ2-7	TGTGCCAGCAGGCGGGGACAGGGCGCCTACGAGCAGTACTTC	CASRRGQGAYEQYF
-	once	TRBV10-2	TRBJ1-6	TGCGCCAGCAGTGGAAGGGAGACAGGAACCGGCCGACCCCTTTTAAACTCCTATAATTCACCCCTCCACTTT	CASSGRETGTGRPLLNSYNSPLHF
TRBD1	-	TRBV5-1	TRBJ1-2	TGCGCCAGCAGCTTAGGGGACAGGGGGCCGGATGGCTACACCTTC	CASSLGDRGPDGYTF
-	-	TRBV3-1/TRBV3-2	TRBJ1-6	TGTGCCAGCAGCCAAGATTTGGGGGCTAATTCACCCCTCCACTTT	CASSQDLGANSPLHF
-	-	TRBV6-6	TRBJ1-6	TGTGCCAGCACCCCGCGGGGGGGGAATAATTCACCCCTCCACTTT	CASTPRGGNNSPLHF
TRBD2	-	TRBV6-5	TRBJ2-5	TGTGCCAGCAGTTCGCCTAGCGGGGGGTACCAAGAGACCCAGTACTTC	CASSSPSGGYQETQYF
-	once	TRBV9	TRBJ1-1	TGTGCCAGCAGCGTAGCTAGCGGGGACACTGAAGCTTTCTTT	CASSVASGDTEAFF
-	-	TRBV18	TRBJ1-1	TGTGCCAGCTCCCTAGGCGTCGACACTGAAGCTTTCTTT	CASSLGVDTEAFF
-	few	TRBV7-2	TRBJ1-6	TGTGCCAGCAGCTTAGTACAGAGGGAGGGAACCCTCCACTTT	CASSLVQREGTLHF
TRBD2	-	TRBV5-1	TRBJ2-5	TGCGCCAGCAGCTTTTCTCGGACTAGCGGGGGGGAAGAGACCCAGTACTTC	CASSFSRTSGGEETQYF
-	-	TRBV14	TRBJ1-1	TGTGCCAGCAGCCCGATTGGGACACCTAACACTGAAGCTTTCTTT	CASSPIGTPNTEAFF
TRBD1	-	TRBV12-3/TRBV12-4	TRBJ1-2	TGTGCCAGCAGTGACAGGGGGGGCTATGGCTACACCTTC	CASSDRGGYGYTF
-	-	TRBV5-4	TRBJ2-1	TGTGCCAGCAGCCATAGCGGCCTGTACAATGAGCAGTTCTTC	CASSHSGLYNEQFF
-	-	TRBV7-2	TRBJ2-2	TGTGCCAGCAGCTTAGTTCCTAGCGCGAACACCGGGGAGCTGTTTTTT	CASSLVPSANTGELFF
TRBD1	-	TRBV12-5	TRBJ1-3	TGTGCTAGTGGTTTGGTACTCGACAGGGGGATAAACACCATATATTTT	CASGLVLDRGINTIYF
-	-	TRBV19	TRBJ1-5	TGTGCCAGTAGCCGGGGGGGAAGCAATCAGCCCCAGCATTTT	CASSRGGSNQPQHF
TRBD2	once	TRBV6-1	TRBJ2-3	TGTGCCAGCAGTGAAAGGCCCAGGGAGCGGGGATCCACAGATACGCAGTATTTT	CASSERPRERGSTDTQYF
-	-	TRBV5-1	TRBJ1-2	TGCGCCAGCAGCTTTCCAGGGAACTATGGCTACACCTTC	CASSFPGNYGYTF
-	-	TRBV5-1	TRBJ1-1	TGCGCCAGCAGCTTGGGGAGAACAGGGTCGTACACTGAAGCTTTCTTT	CASSLGRTGSYTEAFF
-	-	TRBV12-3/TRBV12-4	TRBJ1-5	TGTGCCAGCAACAACCTAGGGCCCCAGCATTTT	CASNNLGPQHF
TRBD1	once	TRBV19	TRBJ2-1	TGTGCCAGTACCCGACAGGGTATCATATACAATGAGCAGTTCTTC	CASTRQGIIYNEQFF
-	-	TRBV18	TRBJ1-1	TGTGCCAGCTCACCCGGGACTGAGCAAGCTTTCTTT	CASSPGTEQAFF
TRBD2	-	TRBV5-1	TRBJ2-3	TGCGCCAGCAGCCTGAGCGGGGGTTCAGATACGCAGTATTTT	CASSLSGGSDTQYF
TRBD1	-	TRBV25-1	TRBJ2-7	TGTGCCAGCAGTGAATACGACAGGGCCTACGAGCAGTACTTC	CASSEYDRAYEQYF
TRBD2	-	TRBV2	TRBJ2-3	TGTGCCAGCAGTGGGGGACTAGCGCGAGGAGATACGCAGTATTTT	CASSGGLARGDTQYF
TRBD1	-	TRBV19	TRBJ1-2	TGTGCCAGTAGTATAGGAGGGGGCGAGTACTATGGCTACACCTTC	CASSIGGGEYYGYTF
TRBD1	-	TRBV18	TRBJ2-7	TGTGCCAGCTCACCACGGACAGGGGGGGAATACGAGCAGTACTTC	CASSPRTGGEYEQYF
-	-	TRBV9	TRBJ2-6	TGTGCCAGCAGTCAAGGGGCTCGTGGGGCCAACGTCCTGACTTTC	CASSQGARGANVLTF
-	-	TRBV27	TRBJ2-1	TGTGCCAGCAGTGGACAGAACAATGAGCAGTTCTTC	CASSGQNNEQFF
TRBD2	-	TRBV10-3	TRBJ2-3	TGTGCCATCAGGGACTATAGCGGGGGCACAGATACGCAGTATTTT	CAIRDYSGGTDTQYF
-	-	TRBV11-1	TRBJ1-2	TGTGCCAGCAGTCCAGGCGTGGCGGGCCATGGCTACACCTTC	CASSPGVAGHGYTF
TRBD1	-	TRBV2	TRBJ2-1	TGTGCCAGCACCCGGACAGGGATTTACAATGAGCAGTTCTTC	CASTRTGIYNEQFF
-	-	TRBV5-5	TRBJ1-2	TGTGCCAGCAGCTTGGAGACAGCGGGGAGGGGCATTAACTATGGCTACACCTTC	CASSLETAGRGINYGYTF
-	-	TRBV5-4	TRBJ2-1	TGTGCCAGCAGCTTGGCCGGGGGAATGAGGGCCTACAATGAGCAGTTCTTC	CASSLAGGMRAYNEQFF
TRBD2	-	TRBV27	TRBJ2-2	TGTGCCAGCAGTTTAAGTACTAGCGGAGGGACCGGGGAGCTGTTTTTT	CASSLSTSGGTGELFF
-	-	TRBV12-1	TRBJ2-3	TGTGCCAGCAGCTGGGTAAGATTCGGGACAGGGGGCGGGAAAGATACGCAGTATTTT	CASSWVRFGTGGGKDTQYF
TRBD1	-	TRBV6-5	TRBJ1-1	TGTGCCAGCAGCGCGACAGGGCGAGAAGCTTTCTTT	CASSATGREAFF
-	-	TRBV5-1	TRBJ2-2	TGCGCCAGCAGCCCGCAGGGCACCGGGGAGCTGTTTTTT	CASSPQGTGELFF
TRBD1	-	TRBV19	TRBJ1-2	TGTGCCAGTAGTATCGTGGGGGACAGGGCACCTGACACCTTC	CASSIVGDRAPDTF